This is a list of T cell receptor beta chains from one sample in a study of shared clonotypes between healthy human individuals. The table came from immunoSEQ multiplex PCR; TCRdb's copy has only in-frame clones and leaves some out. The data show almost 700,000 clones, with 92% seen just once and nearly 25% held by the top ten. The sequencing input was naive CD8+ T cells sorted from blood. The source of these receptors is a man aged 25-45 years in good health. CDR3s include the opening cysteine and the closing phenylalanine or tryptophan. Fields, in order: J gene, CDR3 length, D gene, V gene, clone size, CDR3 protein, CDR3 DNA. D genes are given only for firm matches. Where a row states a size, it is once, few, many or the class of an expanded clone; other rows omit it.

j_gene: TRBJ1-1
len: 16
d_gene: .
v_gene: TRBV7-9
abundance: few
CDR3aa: CASSLGADSVNTEAFF
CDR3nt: TGTGCCAGCAGCTTAGGGGCGGACAGTGTGAACACTGAAGCTTTCTTT

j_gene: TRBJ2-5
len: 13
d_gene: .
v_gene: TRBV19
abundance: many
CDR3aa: CASSSGPQQTQYF
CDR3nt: TGTGCCAGTAGTAGTGGCCCCCAGCAGACCCAGTACTTC

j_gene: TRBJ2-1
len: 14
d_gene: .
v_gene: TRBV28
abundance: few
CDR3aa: CASSLQGSYNEQFF
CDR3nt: TGTGCCAGCAGTTTGCAGGGCTCCTACAATGAGCAGTTCTTC

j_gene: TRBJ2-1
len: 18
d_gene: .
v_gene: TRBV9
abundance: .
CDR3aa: CASSGDTWASEYYNEQFF
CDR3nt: TGTGCCAGCAGCGGGGATACGTGGGCTAGCGAATACTACAATGAGCAGTTCTTC

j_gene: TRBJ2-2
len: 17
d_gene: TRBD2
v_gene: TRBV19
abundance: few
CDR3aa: CASSKASGRPNTGELFF
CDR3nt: TGTGCCAGTAGTAAAGCTAGCGGGAGGCCAAACACCGGGGAGCTGTTTTTT

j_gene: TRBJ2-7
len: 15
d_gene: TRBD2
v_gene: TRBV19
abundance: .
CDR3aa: CASGKAGLAGYEQYF
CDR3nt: TGTGCCAGCGGGAAAGCCGGACTAGCGGGCTACGAGCAGTACTTC

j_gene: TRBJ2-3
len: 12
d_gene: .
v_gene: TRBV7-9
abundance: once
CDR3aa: CASSLGHDTQYF
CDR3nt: TGTGCCAGCAGCTTGGGTCATGATACGCAGTATTTT

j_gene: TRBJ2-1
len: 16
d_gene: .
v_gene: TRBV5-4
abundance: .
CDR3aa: CASSFDGATSYNEQFF
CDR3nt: TGTGCCAGCAGCTTTGATGGAGCTACCTCCTACAATGAGCAGTTCTTC

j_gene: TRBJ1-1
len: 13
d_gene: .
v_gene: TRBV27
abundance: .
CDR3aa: CASSLGRDTEAFF
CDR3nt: TGTGCCAGCAGTTTAGGCAGGGATACTGAAGCTTTCTTT

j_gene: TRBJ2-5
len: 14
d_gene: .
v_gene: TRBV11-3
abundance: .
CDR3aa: CASSPQTNQETQYF
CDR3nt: TGTGCCAGCAGCCCACAGACGAACCAAGAGACCCAGTACTTC

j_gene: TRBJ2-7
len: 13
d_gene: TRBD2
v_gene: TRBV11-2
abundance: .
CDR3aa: CASSLELAGDVYF
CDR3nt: TGTGCCAGCAGCTTAGAACTAGCGGGAGATGTCTACTTC

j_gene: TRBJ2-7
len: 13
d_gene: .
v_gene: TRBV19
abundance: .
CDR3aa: CASSPSGGYEQYF
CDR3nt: TGTGCCAGTAGTCCCTCCGGGGGCTACGAGCAGTACTTC

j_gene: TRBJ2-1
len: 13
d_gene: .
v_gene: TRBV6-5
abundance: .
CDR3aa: CASTGRGYNEQFF
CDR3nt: TGTGCCAGCACTGGTAGGGGATACAATGAGCAGTTCTTC

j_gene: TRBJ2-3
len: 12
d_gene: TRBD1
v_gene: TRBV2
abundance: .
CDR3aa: CARDRVTDTQYF
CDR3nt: TGTGCCAGGGACAGGGTGACAGATACGCAGTATTTT

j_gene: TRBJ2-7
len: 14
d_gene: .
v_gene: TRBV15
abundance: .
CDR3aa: CATSREDGNYEQYF
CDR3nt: TGTGCCACCAGCAGAGAGGACGGGAACTACGAGCAGTACTTC

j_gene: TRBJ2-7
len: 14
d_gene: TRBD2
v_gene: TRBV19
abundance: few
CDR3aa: CASSSTSVSYEQYF
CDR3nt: TGTGCCAGTAGTTCGACTAGCGTCTCCTACGAGCAGTACTTC

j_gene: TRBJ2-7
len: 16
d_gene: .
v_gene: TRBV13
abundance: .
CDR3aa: CASTQADRVSQDEQYF
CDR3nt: TGTGCCAGCACCCAAGCCGACCGGGTCTCACAAGACGAGCAGTACTTC

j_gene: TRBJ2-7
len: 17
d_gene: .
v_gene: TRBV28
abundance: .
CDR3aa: CASSLPVPFADSYEQYF
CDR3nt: TGTGCCAGCAGTTTACCCGTTCCCTTTGCCGACTCCTACGAGCAGTACTTC

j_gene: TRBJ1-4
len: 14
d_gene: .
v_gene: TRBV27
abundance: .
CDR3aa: CASSGLGTNEKLFF
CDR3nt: TGTGCCAGCAGCGGGTTGGGAACTAATGAAAAACTGTTTTTT

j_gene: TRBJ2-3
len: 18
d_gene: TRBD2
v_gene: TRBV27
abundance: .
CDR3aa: CASSLVRTSGSGTDTQYF
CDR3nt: TGTGCCAGCAGTTTAGTTCGGACTAGCGGGAGTGGGACAGATACGCAGTATTTT

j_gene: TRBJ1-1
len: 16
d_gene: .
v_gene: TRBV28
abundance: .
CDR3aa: CASSLQGSGAGTEAFF
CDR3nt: TGTGCCAGCAGTCTACAGGGATCTGGGGCAGGAACTGAAGCTTTCTTT

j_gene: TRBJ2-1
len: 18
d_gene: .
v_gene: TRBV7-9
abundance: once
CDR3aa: CASSPPGAPPSSYNEQFF
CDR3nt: TGTGCCAGCAGCCCCCCGGGGGCTCCACCTAGCTCCTACAATGAGCAGTTCTTC

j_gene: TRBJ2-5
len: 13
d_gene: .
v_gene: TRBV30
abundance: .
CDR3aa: CAWSVGTQETQYF
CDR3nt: TGTGCCTGGAGTGTCGGGACGCAAGAGACCCAGTACTTC

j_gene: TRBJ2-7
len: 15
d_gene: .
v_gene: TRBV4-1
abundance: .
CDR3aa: CASSQGPGENYEQYF
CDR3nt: TGCGCCAGCAGCCAAGGGCCAGGGGAAAACTACGAGCAGTACTTC

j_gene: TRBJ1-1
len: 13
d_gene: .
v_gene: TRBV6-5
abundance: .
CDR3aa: CASSYWPDSEAFF
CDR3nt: TGTGCCAGCAGTTACTGGCCCGACTCAGAAGCTTTCTTT

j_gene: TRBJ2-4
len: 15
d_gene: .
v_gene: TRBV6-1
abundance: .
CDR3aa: CASSEARGQQNIQYF
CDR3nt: TGTGCCAGCAGTGAAGCGCGAGGTCAGCAAAACATTCAGTACTTC

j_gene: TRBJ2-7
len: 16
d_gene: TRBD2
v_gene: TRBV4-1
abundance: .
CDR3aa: CASSPDGGVLYLEQYF
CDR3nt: TGCGCCAGCAGCCCAGACGGGGGGGTACTCTATCTCGAGCAGTACTTC

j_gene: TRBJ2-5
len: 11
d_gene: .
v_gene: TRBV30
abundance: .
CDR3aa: CAWRTEETQYF
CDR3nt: TGTGCCTGGAGGACAGAAGAGACCCAGTACTTC

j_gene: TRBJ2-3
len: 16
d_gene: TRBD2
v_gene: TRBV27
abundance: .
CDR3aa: CASLRLAGQNTDTQYF
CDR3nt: TGTGCCAGCCTTCGACTAGCGGGACAGAACACAGATACGCAGTATTTT

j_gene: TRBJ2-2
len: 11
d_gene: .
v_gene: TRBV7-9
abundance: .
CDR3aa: CASSQTGELFF
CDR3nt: TGTGCCAGCAGCCAAACGGGGGAGCTGTTTTTT

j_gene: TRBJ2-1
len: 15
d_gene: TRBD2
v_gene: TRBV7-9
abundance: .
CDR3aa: CASSFPTSGSDEQFF
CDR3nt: TGTGCCAGCAGTTTTCCGACTAGCGGGAGCGATGAGCAGTTCTTC

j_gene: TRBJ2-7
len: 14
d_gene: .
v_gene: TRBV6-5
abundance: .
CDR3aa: CASSYRWGLEEQYF
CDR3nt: TGTGCCAGCAGTTACCGTTGGGGGCTGGAGGAGCAGTACTTC

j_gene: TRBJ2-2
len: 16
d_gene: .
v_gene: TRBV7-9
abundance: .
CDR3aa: CASSGNPDVRTGELFF
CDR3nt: TGTGCCAGCAGCGGCAATCCCGATGTGAGGACCGGGGAGCTGTTTTTT

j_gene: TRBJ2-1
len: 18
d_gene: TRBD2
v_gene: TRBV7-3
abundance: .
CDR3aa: CASSPSMASGKVYNEQFF
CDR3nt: TGTGCCAGCAGCCCCTCCATGGCTAGCGGCAAAGTTTACAATGAGCAGTTCTTC

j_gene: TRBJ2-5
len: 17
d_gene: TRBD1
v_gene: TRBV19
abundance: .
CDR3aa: CASSIGGQGWKQETQYF
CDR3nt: TGTGCCAGTAGTATAGGGGGACAGGGATGGAAGCAAGAGACCCAGTACTTC

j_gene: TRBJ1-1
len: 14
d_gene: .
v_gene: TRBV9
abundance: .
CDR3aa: CASSEGHLNTEAFF
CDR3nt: TGTGCCAGCAGCGAGGGACATCTGAACACTGAAGCTTTCTTT

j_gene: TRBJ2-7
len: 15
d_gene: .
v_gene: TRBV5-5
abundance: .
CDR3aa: CASSLRQGSSYEQYF
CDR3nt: TGTGCCAGCAGCTTGCGGCAAGGCAGCTCCTACGAGCAGTACTTC

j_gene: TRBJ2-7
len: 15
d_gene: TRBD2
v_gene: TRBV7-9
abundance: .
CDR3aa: CASSLASGDSYEQYF
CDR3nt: TGTGCCAGCAGCTTGGCTAGCGGGGACTCCTACGAGCAGTACTTC

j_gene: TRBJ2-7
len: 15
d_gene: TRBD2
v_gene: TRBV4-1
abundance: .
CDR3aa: CASSQVGEGSYEQYF
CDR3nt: TGCGCCAGCAGCCAAGTCGGGGAGGGGAGCTACGAGCAGTACTTC

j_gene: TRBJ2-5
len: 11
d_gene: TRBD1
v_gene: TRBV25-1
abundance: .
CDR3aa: CAILRDRSLYF
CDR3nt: TGTGCCATCCTCCGGGACAGGTCACTGTACTTC

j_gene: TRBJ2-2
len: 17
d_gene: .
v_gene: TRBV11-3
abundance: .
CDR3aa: CASSFPSTTGNTGELFF
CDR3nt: TGTGCCAGCAGCTTCCCCTCCACGACAGGGAACACCGGGGAGCTGTTTTTT